The 8 T cell receptor beta chains given below trace back to one sample, sequenced in a study of T-cell memory formation after mild COVID-19. TCRdb used MiXCR to reprocess the 5' RACE reads, holding one entry per CDR3 protein. The sample carries 300,000 to 400,000 distinct CDR3 sequences, 25% to 30% recorded once. Specimen: PBMCs or a T cell subset sorted from them (not recorded which). The receptors shown here come from an adult woman who had mild COVID-19 (a few samples of this study predate the infection). Cell type and time point are not known.

Of note for this clonotype: The junction departs from germline at one end; a sequencing error may be responsible. The J gene is TRBJ2-1, the V gene TRBV12-3 or TRBV12-4; D may be TRBD1 (5 bases). The CDR3 consists of 11 residues. CDR3 in amino acids: CASSLGQNFAF. CDR3 DNA: TGTGCCAGCAGTTTGGGGCAGAACTTCGCCTTC.

V gene TRBV29-1 combines with J gene TRBJ2-5; D gene unclear. The CDR3 consists of 11 residues. Per germline, CDR1 SQVTM and CDR2 ANQGSEA. CDR3 region: CSTGPPETQYF. CDR3 nucleotides: TGCAGTACTGGACCTCCGGAGACCCAGTACTTC.

J is TRBJ2-1 and V is TRBV27; D unresolved. CDR3 length: 13 residues. Trimming left V 6 bases short and J 8 bases short, with 14 bases between. Germline assignment: CDR1 MNHEY and CDR2 SMNVEV (reference sequence). This CDR3 reads CASSLTGQDEQFF. CDR3 DNA: TGTGCCAGCAGCTTGACCGGGCAGGATGAGCAGTTCTTC.

This clonotype was detected only a few times. The gene calls are TRBV18 and TRBJ2-7, with TRBD2 identical over 8 bases. Germline trimming cut 4 bases from V and 0 bases from J; bases unmatched to any gene: 5. Germline values: CDR1 KGHSH, CDR2 LQKENI. This CDR3 is built from 15 residues. CDR3 sequence: CASSRYTSGSYEQYF. CDR3 bases: TGTGCCAGCTCACGCTACACTAGCGGCTCCTACGAGCAGTACTTC.

In this sample, this clonotype turned up a few times. This chain links TRBV5-1 with TRBJ1-4, with D possibly being TRBD1 (5 bases). This CDR3 is 18 amino acids long. Trimming shortened V by 2 bases and J by 12 bases, and 29 bases separated the two germline ends. Germline assignment: CDR1 SGHRS and CDR2 YFSETQ. CDR3 residues: CASSLKVAEGLPVAELFF. CDR3 sequence (DNA): TGCGCCAGCAGCTTAAAAGTAGCTGAGGGACTGCCGGTCGCTGAACTGTTTTTT.

This chain uses TRBV4-2 with TRBJ2-7; D gene unclear. V was cut by 1 base and J by 6 bases, with 10 bases left in between. From germline, CDR1 is LGHNA and CDR2 YNFKEQ. CDR3 length: 13 residues. CDR3 nucleotides: TGTGCCAGCAGCCAAGCAACGGAGCTCGAGCAGTACTTC. The encoded protein is CASSQATELEQYF.

The chain links TRBV30 to TRBJ2-3; D ambiguous. This CDR3 contains 14 residues. Germline V CDR1 and CDR2: GTSNPN, SVGIG (reference sequence). V dropped 0 bases and J dropped 6 bases, with 13 bases sitting between them. CDR3 in DNA: TGTGCCTGGAGTGTTCTAAGTGGGCTGGATACGCAGTATTTT. This sequence encodes CAWSVLSGLDTQYF.

This clonotype came up a few times. The chain recombines TRBV7-3 with TRBJ2-5; D is tentatively TRBD1 or TRBD2 (6 bases each). The germline V gene has CDR1 SGHTA and CDR2 FQGTGA. The V end was cut by 5 bases, the J end by 5 bases, with 18 bases between. The CDR3 is 15 amino acids. The CDR3 DNA reads as TGTGCCAGCAGCCGCCAACCGGGGGCCGGTGAGACCCAGTACTTC. Amino acid sequence: CASSRQPGAGETQYF.